The 7 T cell receptor beta chains below come from one sample, sequenced in a study of T cells in Graves' hyperthyroidism and ophthalmopathy. Amplified TCR beta CDR3 regions derived from RNA transcripts. RT-PCR in the first round (using the HTBI primer set) targeted the TCR CDR3. A single record per CDR3 protein comes from TCRdb applying MiXCR to the multiplex PCR reads. The repertoire consists of roughly 170,000 distinct CDR3 sequences, with over 15% occurring once and the leading ten covering 25% to 35%. Material: blood. These receptors were collected from a woman aged 50 to 65 with Graves' hyperthyroidism.

The chain uses TRBV28 and TRBJ1-1; D possibly corresponds to TRBD1 (5 bases). The CDR3 totals 15 residues. The germline V gene encodes CDR1 MDHEN and CDR2 SYDVKM. V was shortened by 6 bases and J by 4 bases, with 18 bases between the two germline ends. The CDR3 DNA reads as TGTGCCAGCAGCGCTCCTGGGGGGGTGGGCACTGAAGCTTTCTTT. Its translation is CASSAPGGVGTEAFF.

V gene TRBV28 combines with J gene TRBJ2-1; 7 bases fit TRBD1. Germline V CDR1 and CDR2: MDHEN, SYDVKM. CDR3 size: 15 residues. V dropped 2 bases and J dropped 7; count of bases not matched to a gene: 8. CDR3 DNA: TGTGCCAGCAGTTTAGGGACAGTTTTTGTGAATGAGCAGTTCTTC. This sequence encodes CASSLGTVFVNEQFF.

V gene TRBV6-2 or TRBV6-3 combines with J gene TRBJ1-5; 9 nucleotides align to TRBD1. Germline values: CDR1 MNHEY, CDR2 SVGEGT. Unmatched junction bases numbered 4, after V lost 6 bases and J lost 4 bases. The CDR3 has 14 residues. The CDR3, as DNA: TGTGCCAGCAGGATGACAGGGGGAAATCAGCCCCAGCATTTT. Translated: CASRMTGGNQPQHF.

This clonotype was counted ten times or more. The CDR3 loop is CATSRGRGQPQHF. CDR3 DNA sequence: TGTGCCACCAGCAGAGGACGAGGTCAGCCCCAGCATTTT. V usage is TRBV15 and J usage is TRBJ1-5, with D hard to call. Trimming pared 1 base from V and 6 bases from J, leaving 7 bases between. CDR3 length: 13 amino acids. Germline V lookup: CDR1 LNHNV, CDR2 YYDKDF (reference sequence).

The rearrangement joins TRBV5-1 to TRBJ2-5; TRBD1 matches 10 bases. V was clipped by 3 bases and J by 4 bases; unmatched bases: 12. Germline-derived CDR1 and CDR2 are SGHRS and YFSETQ. CDR3 size: 17 residues. CDR3 bases: TGCGCCAGCAGCTCCATCCGGGACAGGGGATTTGGAGAGACCCAGTACTTC. It codes for CASSSIRDRGFGETQYF.

The chain is built from TRBV6-1 and TRBJ1-2; a weak D match, TRBD1 (6 bases). V was cut by 6 bases and J by 1 base, with 12 bases left in between. The germline V gene has CDR1 MNHNS and CDR2 SASEGT. The CDR3 sequence is 14 residues long. In nucleotides, the CDR3 is TGTGCCAGCAGCCGGGACAACTTTAACTATGGCTACACCTTC. As protein: CASSRDNFNYGYTF.

The rearrangement uses TRBV5-1 and TRBJ1-3; D is unresolved. The germline gives CDR1 SGHRS, CDR2 YFSETQ. The V gene lost 0 bases and the J gene lost 0 bases, with 13 bases spanning the gap. The CDR3 runs 17 residues. This chain's CDR3 is CASSLGVILTSGNTIYF. CDR3 DNA: TGCGCCAGCAGCTTGGGGGTCATTCTAACCTCTGGAAACACCATATATTTT. The variable domain in full, completed from reference TRBV5-1 and TRBJ1-3, reads KAGVTQTPRYLIKTRGQQVTLSCSPISGHRSVSWYQQTPGQGLQFLFEYFSETQRNKGNFPGRFSGRQFSNSRSEMNVSTLELGDSALYLCASSLGVILTSGNTIYFGEGSWLTVV.